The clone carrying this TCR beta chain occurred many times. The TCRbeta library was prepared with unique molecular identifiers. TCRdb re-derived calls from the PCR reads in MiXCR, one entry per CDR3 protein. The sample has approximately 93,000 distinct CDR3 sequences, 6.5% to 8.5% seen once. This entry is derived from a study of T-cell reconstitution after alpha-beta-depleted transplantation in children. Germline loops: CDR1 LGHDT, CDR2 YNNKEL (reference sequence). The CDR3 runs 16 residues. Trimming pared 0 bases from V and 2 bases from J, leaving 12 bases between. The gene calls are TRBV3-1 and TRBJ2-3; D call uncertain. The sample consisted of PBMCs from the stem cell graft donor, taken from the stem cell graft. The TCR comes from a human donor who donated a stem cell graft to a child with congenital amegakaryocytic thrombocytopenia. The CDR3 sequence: CASSQDRSDSTDTQYF. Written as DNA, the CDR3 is TGTGCCAGCAGCCAAGATCGCAGCGACTCCACAGATACGCAGTATTTT.